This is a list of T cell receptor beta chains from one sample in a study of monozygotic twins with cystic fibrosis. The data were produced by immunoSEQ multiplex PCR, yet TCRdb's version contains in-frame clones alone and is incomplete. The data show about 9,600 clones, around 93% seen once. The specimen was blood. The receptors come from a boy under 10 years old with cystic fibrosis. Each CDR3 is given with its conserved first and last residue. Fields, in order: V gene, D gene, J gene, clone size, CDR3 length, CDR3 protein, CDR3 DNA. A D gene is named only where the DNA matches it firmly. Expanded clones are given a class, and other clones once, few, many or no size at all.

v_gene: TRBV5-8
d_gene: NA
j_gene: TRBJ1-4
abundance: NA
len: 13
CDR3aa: CASSGTVNEKLFF
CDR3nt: TGTGCCAGCAGCGGGACGGTCAATGAAAAACTGTTTTTT

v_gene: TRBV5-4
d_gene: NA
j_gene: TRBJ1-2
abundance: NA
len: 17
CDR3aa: CASSLGSSLLRRDGYTF
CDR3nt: TGTGCCAGCAGCTTGGGGAGTTCCTTGTTGAGAAGGGATGGCTACACCTTC

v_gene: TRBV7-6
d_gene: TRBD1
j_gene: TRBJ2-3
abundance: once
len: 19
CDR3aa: CASSLSVPGTGVFWDTQYF
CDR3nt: TGTGCCAGCAGCTTATCAGTCCCCGGGACAGGGGTTTTTTGGGATACGCAGTATTTT

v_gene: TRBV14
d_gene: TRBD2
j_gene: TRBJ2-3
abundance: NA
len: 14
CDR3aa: CASTLSAGADTQYF
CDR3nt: TGTGCCAGCACCCTCTCGGCGGGGGCAGATACGCAGTATTTT

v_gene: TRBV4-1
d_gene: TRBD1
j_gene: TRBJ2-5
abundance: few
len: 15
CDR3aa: CASSQDGTGQETQYF
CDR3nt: TGCGCCAGCAGCCAAGATGGGACAGGCCAAGAGACCCAGTACTTC

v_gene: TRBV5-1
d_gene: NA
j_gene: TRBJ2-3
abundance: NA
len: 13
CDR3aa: CASSHQLTDTQYF
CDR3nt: TGCGCCAGCAGCCACCAGCTCACAGATACGCAGTATTTT

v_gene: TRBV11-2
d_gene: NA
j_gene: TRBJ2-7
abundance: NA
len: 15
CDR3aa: CASSLDLGFTYEQYF
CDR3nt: TGTGCCAGCAGCTTAGATCTGGGGTTCACCTACGAGCAGTACTTC

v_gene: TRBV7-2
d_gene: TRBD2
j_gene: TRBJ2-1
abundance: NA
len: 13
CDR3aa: CASRLAGAGEQFF
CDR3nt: TGTGCCAGCAGGCTAGCGGGGGCCGGTGAGCAGTTCTTC

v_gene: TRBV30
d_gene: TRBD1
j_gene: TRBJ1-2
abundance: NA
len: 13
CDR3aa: CAWSPQGVGRYTF
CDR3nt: TGTGCCTGGAGTCCCCAGGGGGTGGGTCGCTACACCTTC

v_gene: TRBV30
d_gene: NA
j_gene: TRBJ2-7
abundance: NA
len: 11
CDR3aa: CAWSSLTAQYF
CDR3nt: TGTGCCTGGAGTTCCCTGACGGCGCAGTACTTC

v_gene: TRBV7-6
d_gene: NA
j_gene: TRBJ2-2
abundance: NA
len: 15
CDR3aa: CASSPPEGGPGELFF
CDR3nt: TGTGCCAGCAGCCCCCCAGAGGGGGGCCCCGGGGAGCTGTTTTTT

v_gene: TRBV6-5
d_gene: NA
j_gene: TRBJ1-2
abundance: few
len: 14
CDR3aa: CASIGGGREDGYTF
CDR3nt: TGTGCCAGCATTGGCGGTGGCAGGGAGGACGGCTACACCTTC

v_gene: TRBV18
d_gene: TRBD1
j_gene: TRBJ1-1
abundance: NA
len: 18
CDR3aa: CASSPRGTGSFENTEAFF
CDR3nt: TGTGCCAGCTCACCACGGGGGACAGGGTCCTTCGAGAACACTGAAGCTTTCTTT

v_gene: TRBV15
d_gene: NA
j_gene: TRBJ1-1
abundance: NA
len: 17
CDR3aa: CATSRDWGRQLNTEAFF
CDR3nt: TGTGCCACCAGCAGAGATTGGGGACGCCAACTGAACACTGAAGCTTTCTTT

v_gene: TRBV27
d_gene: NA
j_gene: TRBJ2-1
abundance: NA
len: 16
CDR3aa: CASSHIRNSRVNEQFF
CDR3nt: TGTGCCAGCAGCCACATCCGCAATTCAAGGGTCAATGAGCAGTTCTTC

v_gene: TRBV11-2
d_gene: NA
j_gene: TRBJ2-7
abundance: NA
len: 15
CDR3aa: CASRSPGTRTPRQYF
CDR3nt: TGTGCCAGCAGATCTCCCGGGACGCGGACCCCCCGGCAGTACTTC

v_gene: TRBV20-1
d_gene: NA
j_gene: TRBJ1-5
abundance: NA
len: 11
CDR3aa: CSAAENEPQHF
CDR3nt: TGCAGTGCTGCAGAAAACGAGCCCCAGCATTTT

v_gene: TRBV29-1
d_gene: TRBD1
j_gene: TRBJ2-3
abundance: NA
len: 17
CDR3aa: CSACKAGGRWSTDTQYF
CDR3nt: TGCAGCGCTTGTAAGGCAGGGGGCCGATGGAGCACAGATACGCAGTATTTT

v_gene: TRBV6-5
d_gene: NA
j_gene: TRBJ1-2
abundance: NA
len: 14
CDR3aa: CASSYSGISGGYTF
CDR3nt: TGTGCCAGCAGTTACTCGGGGATCTCCGGGGGCTACACCTTC

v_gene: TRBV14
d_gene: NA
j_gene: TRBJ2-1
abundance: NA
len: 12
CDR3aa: CASSQDPPEQFF
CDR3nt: TGTGCCAGCAGCCAAGACCCCCCCGAGCAGTTCTTC

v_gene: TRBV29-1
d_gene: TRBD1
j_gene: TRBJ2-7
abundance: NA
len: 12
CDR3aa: CSVRGQTYEQYF
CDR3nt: TGCAGCGTTAGGGGACAGACCTACGAGCAGTACTTC

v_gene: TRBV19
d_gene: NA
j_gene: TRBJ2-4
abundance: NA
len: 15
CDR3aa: CASKGGPGAKNIQYF
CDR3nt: TGTGCCAGCAAAGGGGGGCCGGGGGCCAAAAACATTCAGTACTTC

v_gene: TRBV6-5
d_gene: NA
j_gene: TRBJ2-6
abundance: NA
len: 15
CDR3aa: CATNGALSGANVLTF
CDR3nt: TGTGCCACCAATGGGGCGTTATCTGGGGCCAACGTCCTGACTTTC

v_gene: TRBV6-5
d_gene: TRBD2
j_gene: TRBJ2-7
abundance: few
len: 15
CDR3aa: CASSPTGTSYYEQYF
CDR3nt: TGTGCCAGCAGTCCCACCGGGACTAGCTATTACGAGCAGTACTTC

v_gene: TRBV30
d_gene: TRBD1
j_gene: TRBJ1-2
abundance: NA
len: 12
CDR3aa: CAWTGGPGGYTF
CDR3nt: TGTGCCTGGACAGGGGGGCCCGGTGGCTACACCTTC

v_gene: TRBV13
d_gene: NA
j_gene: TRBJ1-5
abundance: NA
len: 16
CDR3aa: CASSLGPVWGDQPQHF
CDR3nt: TGTGCCAGCAGCTTAGGTCCCGTTTGGGGGGATCAGCCCCAGCATTTT

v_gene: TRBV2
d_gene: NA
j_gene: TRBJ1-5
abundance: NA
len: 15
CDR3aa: CASSLNRDPNQPQHF
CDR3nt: TGTGCCAGCAGTTTAAACAGGGACCCCAATCAGCCCCAGCATTTT